The 10 T cell receptor beta chains below were found in one sample sequenced in a study of cytomegalovirus exposure and HLA in healthy donors (dated by TCRdb to about 2017). Preparation of the library involved the immunoSEQ multiplex PCR assay. For the multiplex PCR, a mixture combining 60 forward primers for TCR Vbeta segments and 13 reverse primers for TCR Jbeta segments was used. TCRdb obtained this table from immuneACCESS and retained in-frame rearrangements with V and J assigned. These tables miss some clones; where compared with another copy, unresolved V genes account for less than half of the shortfall, and the remainder is unexplained. The sample profile shows 95,000 to 150,000 clones; roughly 80% of them were found once. The ten largest clones add up to 30% of the sample. The sequenced material came from PBMCs. These receptor sequences come from a man aged 55-75 years in good health and CMV-seropositive.

CDR3: CASSLALAGGQETQYF. CDR3 in DNA: TGCGCCAGCAGCTTGGCGTTAGCGGGGGGGCAAGAGACCCAGTACTTC. The chain is built from TRBV5-1 and TRBJ2-5, with 11 bases that match TRBD2. The trim removed 0 bases at V and 2 bases at J, leaving 3 bases unmatched. Germline V lookup: CDR1 SGHRS, CDR2 YFSETQ. This CDR3 comprises 16 residues.

The J gene is TRBJ2-7, the V gene TRBV4-2; 16 bases agree with TRBD2. Losses at the gene ends were 2 bases for V and 2 bases for J; bases not matched to a gene: 12. This CDR3 comprises 20 residues. Germline V gives CDR1 LGHNA, CDR2 YNFKEQ. The CDR3 sequence is CASSQTGLAGGPFSAYEQYF. The CDR3 DNA is TGTGCCAGCAGCCAAACGGGACTAGCGGGAGGGCCTTTTTCAGCCTACGAGCAGTACTTC.

The chain joins TRBV21-1 to TRBJ2-7; no DNA check was done on the table's D call, TRBD1. TRBV21-1 is shown as a pseudogene. This CDR3 is built from 13 residues. The CDR3 region has the DNA TGTGCCAGCCCGGGACAGGGGGCCTACGAGCAGTACTTC. Translated, it gives CASPGQGAYEQYF.

The V call is TRBV6-5, the J call TRBJ1-2; 9 bases match TRBD1. The trim removed 1 base at V and 4 bases at J, leaving 7 bases unmatched. Per germline, CDR1 MNHEY and CDR2 SVGAGI. The CDR3 length is 16 residues. The CDR3: CASSYFNRGRAYGYTF. The CDR3 DNA follows: TGTGCCAGCAGTTACTTCAACAGGGGGCGGGCCTATGGCTACACCTTC.

The CDR3 spells CSVAEDTEAFF. The CDR3 DNA follows: TGCAGCGTTGCTGAGGACACTGAAGCTTTCTTT. This rearrangement joins TRBV29-1 to TRBJ1-1; D is unclear. The germline CDR1 and CDR2 sequences are SQVTM and ANQGSEA. This CDR3 comprises 11 residues. V lost 4 bases, J lost 3 bases, and 6 bases lay in between.

This clone was detected once. This chain joins TRBV5-1 and TRBJ2-2, with TRBD2 identical over 9 bases. Germline values: CDR1 SGHRS, CDR2 YFSETQ. V lost 1 base to trimming and J lost 3 bases; unmatched junction nucleotides: 1. The CDR3 has 15 amino acids. CDR3 sequence (DNA): TGCGCCAGCAGCTTGACTAGCGGGTACACCGGGGAGCTGTTTTTT. Its translation: CASSLTSGYTGELFF.

This clone occurred a few times. This chain joins TRBV5-1 and TRBJ2-7; 12 positions match TRBD2. V lost 0 bases and J lost 7; bases outside the gene matches: 8. This CDR3 region has 16 residues. Germline CDR1 and CDR2: SGHRS and YFSETQ. The CDR3, as DNA: TGCGCCAGCAGCTTGGGACTAGCGGGGGCCTCGAGAGAGCAGTACTTC. Amino acid sequence: CASSLGLAGASREQYF.

This rearrangement joins TRBV7-2 to TRBJ2-7, with a tentative D call TRBD2 (5 bases). V was cut by 0 bases and J by 7 bases, with 16 bases left in between. CDR3 length: 15 residues. Germline loops: CDR1 SGHTA, CDR2 FQGNSA. In nucleotides, the CDR3 is TGTGCCAGCAGCTTAGCGAGGGTGCTGGTGGGTGAGCAGTACTTC. This sequence encodes CASSLARVLVGEQYF.

The CDR3 here is CASSESTKWTSKNEQFF. CDR3 coding DNA: TGCGCCAGCAGTGAGTCTACTAAATGGACTTCCAAGAATGAGCAGTTCTTC. V and J are TRBV10-2 and TRBJ2-1; D may be TRBD2 (5 bases). The V end lost 0 bases, the J end lost 7 bases, and 19 bases lay between the germline ends. CDR3 length: 17 amino acids. The germline V gene encodes CDR1 WSHSY and CDR2 SAAADI.

In this sample, this clone turned up a few times. DNA of the CDR3: TGTGCCAGCTCACCACCGGGAGGGGGGGCTGAAGCTTTCTTT. Protein: CASSPPGGGAEAFF. J is TRBJ1-1 and V is TRBV18; perhaps TRBD1 as D (6 bases). CDR3 size: 14 residues. Germline-derived CDR1 and CDR2 are KGHSH and LQKENI. Trimming cost V 0 bases and J 6 bases, with 11 bases left between them.